This T cell receptor beta chain emerged from a study of cytomegalovirus exposure and HLA in healthy donors. General study points: Fewer N-insertions (relative to the roughly 630-donor mean) were reportedly seen in an Asian-associated ancestry cluster in a later analysis. Accounts indicate the classifier identified cytomegalovirus status with strong specificity and sensitivity.

This PCR relied on a set of 60 Vbeta primers and 13 Jbeta primers. The method was immunoSEQ multiplex PCR; TCRdb's version includes in-frame clones alone and lacks a portion of them. The top ten clones hold approximately 0.23% of a sample with approximately 180,000 clones, approximately 84% of them seen once. As regards this clone: Its specificity is unknown.

Germline V lookup: CDR1 SGHDT, CDR2 YYEEEE. The CDR3 is 13 amino acids. The ends lost 7 bases at V and 4 bases at J; junction bases unmatched: 5. J is TRBJ2-3 and V is TRBV5-6; 8 positions match TRBD2. The receptor was isolated from a girl less than two years old in good health and CMV-seronegative. Material: PBMCs. The CDR3 sequence: CASAGAGADTQYF. In DNA, the CDR3 is TGTGCCAGCGCAGGAGCGGGAGCAGATACGCAGTATTTT.